Sequencing of this T cell receptor (beta chain) was carried out in a study of cytomegalovirus exposure and HLA in healthy donors. This PCR relied on a set of 60 Vbeta primers and 13 Jbeta primers. The assay was immunoSEQ multiplex PCR, and TCRdb's table has in-frame clones only and misses some. Its clone listing holds 150,000 to 200,000 clones. Whole-study findings and limits: Analysis performed later found over 15,000 TCR beta sequences associated with HLA alleles at 0.05 false discovery rate.

Worth noting for this clone: Antigen: not known.

Germline loops: CDR1 SGDLS, CDR2 YYNGEE. The CDR3 extends over 15 amino acids. V lost 4 bases, J lost 1 base, and 4 bases stayed unmatched. The sequencing input was PBMCs. This receptor was identified in a woman in her late teens or twenties in good health and CMV-seropositive. The genes are TRBV9 and TRBJ1-1, with 10 bases fitting TRBD1. CDR3 loop: CASSPRDRGNTEAFF. The CDR3 bases are TGTGCCAGCAGCCCGAGGGACAGGGGGAACACTGAAGCTTTCTTT.